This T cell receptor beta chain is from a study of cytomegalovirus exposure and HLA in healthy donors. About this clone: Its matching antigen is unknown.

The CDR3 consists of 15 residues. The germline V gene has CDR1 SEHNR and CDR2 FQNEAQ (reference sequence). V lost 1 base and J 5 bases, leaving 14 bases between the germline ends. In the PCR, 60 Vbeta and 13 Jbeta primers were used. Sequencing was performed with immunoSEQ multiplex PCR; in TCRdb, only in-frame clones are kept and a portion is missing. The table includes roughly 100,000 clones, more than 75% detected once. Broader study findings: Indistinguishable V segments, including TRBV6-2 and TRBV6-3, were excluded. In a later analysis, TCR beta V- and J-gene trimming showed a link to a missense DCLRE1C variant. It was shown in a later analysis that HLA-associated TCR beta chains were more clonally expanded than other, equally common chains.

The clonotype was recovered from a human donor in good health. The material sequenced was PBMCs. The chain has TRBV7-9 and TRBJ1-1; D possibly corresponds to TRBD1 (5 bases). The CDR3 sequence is CASSLELGGRTEAFF. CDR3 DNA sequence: TGTGCCAGCAGCTTAGAGCTGGGGGGAAGGACTGAAGCTTTCTTT.